This entry lists 11 T cell receptor beta chains sequenced from one sample in a study of response to subunit inactivated influenza vaccine (dated by TCRdb to the late 2010s). The library relied on RT-PCR. Instrument on record: Illumina HiSeq 2500. Starting from the raw public reads, TCRdb applied fastp trimming at Q25, assembled clones with MiXCR and retained in-frame beta chains. For every CDR3 protein sequence, its rows merge into one entry that carries the most common genes and DNA. The sample table shows 700,000 to 900,000 distinct CDR3 sequences, and over 20% are seen once. Jointly, the top ten make up roughly 10% of the sample. Sequencing used PBMCs from blood, obtained 5 days after vaccination. These receptors originate from a man aged 50 to 60 who received an inactivated influenza vaccine. Donor details come from another sample of the same person, matched by shared clones.

The table lists this clonotype with many counts. This sequence joins TRBV5-1 and TRBJ2-4, with D perhaps being TRBD1 or TRBD2 (6 bases each). The CDR3 is 15 residues long. Looked up from germline, CDR1 is SGHRS and CDR2 is YFSETQ. V lost 4 bases and J lost 5, with 16 bases in between. The CDR3 loop is CASSTGGRDQNIQYF. In nucleotides, the CDR3 is TGCGCCAGCAGCACCGGGGGCAGGGACCAAAACATTCAGTACTTC.

The rearrangement joins TRBV7-2 to TRBJ1-5, with D perhaps TRBD1 (5 bases). V lost 5 bases, J lost 0 bases, and 8 bases lay in between. Germline V gives CDR1 SGHTA, CDR2 FQGNSA. The CDR3 spans 14 residues. This CDR3 reads CASSGTYSNQPQHF. The CDR3 nucleotides read TGTGCCAGCAGCGGGACTTATAGCAATCAGCCCCAGCATTTT.

The CDR3 is CATSRGLAGVLAEQFF. CDR3 sequence (DNA): TGTGCCACCAGCAGAGGACTAGCGGGAGTCCTGGCTGAGCAGTTCTTC. This chain uses TRBV15 with TRBJ2-1, with 12 positions matching TRBD2. The CDR3 consists of 16 residues. J gave up 9 bases and V 1 base, and 7 bases lay outside the gene matches. The germline CDR1 and CDR2 sequences are LNHNV and YYDKDF (reference sequence).

This clonotype was counted only a few times. The rearrangement uses TRBV20-1 and TRBJ1-1; D gene ambiguous. V gave up 3 bases and J gave up 5 bases, with 4 bases separating them. CDR1 and CDR2 (germline): DFQATT, SNEGSKA (reference sequence). The CDR3 extends over 10 amino acids. The CDR3 here is CSARETEAFF. The CDR3 DNA is TGCAGTGCTAGGGAGACTGAAGCTTTCTTT.

The chain joins TRBV20-1 to TRBJ2-4, with D possibly being TRBD1 (5 bases). Trimming pared 5 bases from V and 1 base from J, leaving 12 bases between. The CDR3 spans 14 residues. Looked up from germline, CDR1 is DFQATT and CDR2 is SNEGSKA (reference sequence). This chain's CDR3 is CSAPAAGAKNIQYF. The DNA for the CDR3 is TGCAGTGCTCCCGCAGCAGGGGCCAAAAACATTCAGTACTTC.

The chain uses TRBV12-3 or TRBV12-4 and TRBJ2-2; 8 bases agree with TRBD2. The CDR3 consists of 14 residues. V trimming: 7 bases; J trimming: 6 bases; junction bases outside the gene matches: 7. The CDR3 nucleotides read TGTGCCAGCAACCCGGGAGGGGGGTCCGGGGAGCTGTTTTTT. This sequence encodes CASNPGGGSGELFF.

The chain uses TRBV20-1 and TRBJ2-3; no clear D gene. V was pared by 4 bases and J by 2 bases, with 7 bases between. CDR3 size: 12 residues. Per the germline V gene, CDR1 is DFQATT and CDR2 is SNEGSKA (reference sequence). CDR3 residues: CSAKPLTDTQYF. The CDR3 DNA follows: TGCAGTGCTAAACCCCTCACAGATACGCAGTATTTT.

V gene TRBV2 combines with J gene TRBJ2-5; either TRBD1 or TRBD2 may fit D (5 bases each). With 3 bases removed from V and 5 bases from J, the gap between germline ends came to 10 bases. This CDR3 is 13 amino acids long. Looked up from germline, CDR1 is SNHLY and CDR2 is FYNNEI. CDR3 loop: CASSEDGAETQYF. The CDR3 nucleotides read TGTGCCAGCAGTGAGGACGGGGCGGAGACCCAGTACTTC.

This clonotype was found a few times. The rearrangement links TRBV12-3 or TRBV12-4 to TRBJ1-5; no definite D call. Trimming removed 6 bases at V and 6 bases at J, with 15 bases between. The CDR3 spans 14 residues. CDR3: CASRVSGSGQPQHF. CDR3 DNA: TGTGCCAGCAGGGTCTCTGGGTCCGGTCAGCCCCAGCATTTT.

This clonotype was observed a handful of times. V usage is TRBV4-1 and J usage is TRBJ2-4, with TRBD1 identical over 7 bases. Germline V gives CDR1 MGHRA, CDR2 YSYEKL. This CDR3 comprises 16 residues. V shed 5 bases and J 2 bases; nucleotides not matched to a gene: 9. The CDR3 DNA reads as TGCGCCAGCAGCGTGCCGGGACAGAGTTCCAAAAACATTCAGTACTTC. This sequence encodes CASSVPGQSSKNIQYF.

This clonotype was seen at least ten times. The J gene is TRBJ2-1, the V gene TRBV20-1, with TRBD2 identical over 13 bases. The V segment lost 5 bases and the J segment 8 bases; nucleotides outside the gene matches: 6. CDR3 length: 14 amino acids. Germline V CDR1 and CDR2: DFQATT, SNEGSKA (reference sequence). The CDR3 sequence: CSASGTSGNHEQFF. The CDR3 DNA reads as TGCAGTGCTTCTGGGACTAGCGGGAACCATGAGCAGTTCTTC.